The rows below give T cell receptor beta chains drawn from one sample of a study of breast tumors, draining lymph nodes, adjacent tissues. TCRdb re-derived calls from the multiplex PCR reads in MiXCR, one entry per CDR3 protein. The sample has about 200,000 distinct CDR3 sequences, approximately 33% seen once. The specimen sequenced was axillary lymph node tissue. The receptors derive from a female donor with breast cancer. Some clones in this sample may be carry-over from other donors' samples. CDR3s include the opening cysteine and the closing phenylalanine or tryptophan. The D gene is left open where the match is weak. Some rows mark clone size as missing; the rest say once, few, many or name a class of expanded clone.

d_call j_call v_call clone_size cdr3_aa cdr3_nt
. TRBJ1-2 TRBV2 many CASRLPGRTGYGYTF TGTGCCAGCCGATTGCCAGGCCGCACCGGCTATGGCTACACCTTC
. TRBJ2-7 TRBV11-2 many CASSIHNYEQYF TGTGCCAGCAGCATCCACAACTACGAGCAGTACTTC
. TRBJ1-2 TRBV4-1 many CASSLDPPLDYGYTF TGCGCCAGCAGCCTAGACCCCCCCCTGGACTATGGCTACACCTTC
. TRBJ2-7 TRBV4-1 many CASSQTPNEVYEQYF TGCGCCAGCAGCCAAACCCCCAACGAGGTCTACGAGCAGTACTTC
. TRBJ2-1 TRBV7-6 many CASSHMYNEQFF TGTGCCAGCAGCCACATGTACAATGAGCAGTTCTTC
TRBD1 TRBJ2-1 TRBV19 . CASSIVHRGQGINEQSF TGTGCCAGTAGTATAGTTCACCGGGGACAGGGGATCAATGAGCAGTCCTTC
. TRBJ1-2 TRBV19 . CASTGGSGNTF TGTGCCAGTACGGGAGGCTCTGGAAACACCTTC
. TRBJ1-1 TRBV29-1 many CSALENTEAFF TGCAGCGCCCTGGAGAACACTGAAGCTTTCTTT
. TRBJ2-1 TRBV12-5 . CASAGPRRGNEQFF TGTGCTAGTGCAGGCCCTCGGCGGGGCAATGAGCAGTTCTTC
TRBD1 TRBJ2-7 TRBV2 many CASETGPLEQYF TGTGCCAGCGAGACAGGGCCTCTCGAGCAGTACTTC